The 8 T cell receptor beta chains in this list originate from one sample, sequenced in a study of shared clonotypes between healthy human individuals. TCRdb keeps only in-frame clones here, not all; method: immunoSEQ multiplex PCR. The sample includes over a million clones, around 82% seen only once; the top ten take under 0.8%. Sequenced: memory CD4+ T cells from PBMCs. Noted subset: CD45RA-negative fraction. Receptors were obtained from a man aged 18 to 29 in good health. Some clones in this sample may be carry-over from other donors' samples.

The chain uses TRBV5-1 and TRBJ2-1; perhaps TRBD2 as D (5 bases). Germline assignment: CDR1 SGHRS and CDR2 YFSETQ. V was cut by 4 bases and J by 0 bases, with 11 bases left in between. This CDR3 spans 15 amino acids. CDR3 in amino acids: CASSLEESSYNEQFF. CDR3 DNA: TGCGCCAGCAGCCTGGAGGAGAGCTCCTACAATGAGCAGTTCTTC.

Here the CDR3 reads CASSEGGYEQYF. For the CDR3, the DNA is TGTGCCAGCAGCGAAGGGGGGTACGAGCAGTACTTC. The V and J genes are TRBV7-2 and TRBJ2-7; D may be TRBD1 or TRBD2 (6 bases each). This CDR3 region has 12 residues. V lost 5 bases to trimming and J lost 4 bases, with 9 bases between them. Germline V gene lookup returns CDR1 SGHTA and CDR2 FQGNSA.

This chain joins TRBV19 and TRBJ1-5, with TRBD1 matching 9 bases. This CDR3 is 14 amino acids long. The trim removed 6 bases at V and 5 bases at J, leaving 5 bases unmatched. In germline, CDR1 is LNHDA, CDR2 SQIVND (reference sequence). Here the CDR3 DNA reads TGTGCCAGTAGCCTTACAGGGGGCTATCAGCCCCAGCATTTT. Translating gives CASSLTGGYQPQHF.

The chain joins TRBV7-2 to TRBJ1-2; no firm D call. This CDR3 contains 14 residues. From germline, CDR1 is SGHTA and CDR2 FQGNSA. V shed 8 bases and J shed 2 bases, with 15 bases lying between them. The CDR3 is CASQDAYNNYGYTF. The DNA of the CDR3 is TGTGCCAGCCAAGACGCCTACAACAACTATGGCTACACCTTC.

The chain has TRBV28 and TRBJ2-1, with D perhaps matching TRBD1 (7 bases). Germline-derived CDR1 and CDR2 are MDHEN and SYDVKM. V shed 7 bases and J shed 3 bases, with 19 bases lying between them. CDR3 length equals 16 residues. CDR3 in amino acids: CASTQGGLGFYNEQFF. For the CDR3, the DNA is TGTGCCAGCACCCAGGGGGGTTTGGGTTTCTACAATGAGCAGTTCTTC.

In the case of this clone: Other nucleotide sequences from this sample produce the same CDR3. The rearrangement joins TRBV7-8 to TRBJ1-2; possible D gene TRBD1, 5 bases. Germline-derived CDR1 and CDR2 are SGHVS and FQNEAQ. CDR3 length equals 13 residues. V was pared by 1 base and J by 4 bases, with 7 bases between. In DNA, the CDR3 is TGTGCCAGCAGCTTAGGACAGAGCTATGGCTACACCTTC. This gives the protein CASSLGQSYGYTF.

The chain couples TRBV2 to TRBJ2-7, with unresolved D. CDR3 length: 12 residues. V lost 6 bases and J 2 bases, leaving 8 bases between the germline ends. Germline-derived CDR1 and CDR2 are SNHLY and FYNNEI. CDR3 residues: CASRGAPYEQYF. The DNA of the CDR3 is TGTGCCAGCAGGGGCGCCCCCTACGAGCAGTACTTC.

The chain recombines TRBV27 with TRBJ1-5; no firm D call. V lost 2 bases, J lost 1 base, and 6 bases lay in between. The CDR3 has 14 amino acids. CDR1 and CDR2 (germline): MNHEY, SMNVEV (reference sequence). DNA for the CDR3: TGTGCCAGCAGTTTAAGGAGAAGCAATCAGCCCCAGCATTTT. It is translated as CASSLRRSNQPQHF.